The sequence of this T cell receptor (beta chain) was determined in a study of blood T cell repertoires in COVID-19. Study summary: T cells, B-cell-depleted T cells, or PBMCs provided the cDNA or gDNA that served as material.

CDR3 length equals 16 residues. Germline V gene data show CDR1 as LGHDT and CDR2 as YNNKEL (reference sequence). The ends lost 4 bases at V and 6 bases at J; junction bases unmatched: 14. Followed longitudinally, the Seattle patients had been enrolled during active infection. As processed by the authors: Nucleated cell counts were estimated from reference gene primer amplification. Assay: immunoSEQ multiplex PCR; the TCRdb copy retains only in-frame clones and omits some. V, J and clone size are those of that table, while D and trimming were read from the DNA. The data contain 300,000 to 350,000 clones, approximately 88% of them singletons.

The chain is built from TRBV3-1 (or the pseudogene TRBV3-2) and TRBJ2-5; 7 bases map to TRBD2. This sequence was found in a man between 25 and 39 years old with COVID-19, enrolled during active disease. Input material: peripheral blood. The CDR3 coding sequence is TGTGCCAGCAGCCTAAGCGCCGGGGGGTGGCGTCAGACCCAGTACTTC. Translated: CASSLSAGGWRQTQYF.